Following are 27 T cell receptor beta chains from one sample sequenced in a study of blood T cell repertoires in COVID-19. Clones were read by immunoSEQ multiplex PCR, and TCRdb kept only the in-frame ones, dropping some. Of 150,000 or so clones detected, around 82% appear once; the ten largest clones hold roughly 5.6%. The material sequenced was PBMCs or T cells enriched from blood (not recorded which). These TCRs come from a woman aged 45-65 years who had recovered from COVID-19.

The chain is built from TRBV6-6 and TRBJ2-2; TRBD1 agrees at 12 bases. The CDR3 has 13 amino acids. V was pared by 5 bases and J by 9 bases, with 1 base of the junction left unmatched. Germline CDR1 and CDR2: MNHNY and SVGAGI (reference sequence). The CDR3 loop reads CASSGTGGWELFF. As DNA, the CDR3 is TGTGCCAGCAGTGGGACAGGGGGCTGGGAGCTGTTTTTT.

The rearrangement links TRBV23-1 to TRBJ1-3; TRBD1 matches at 7 bases. Being an ORF, TRBV23-1 has a function that is uncertain. With 2 bases clipped from V and 0 bases from J, the junction kept 10 bases outside the gene matches. The CDR3 covers 18 residues. In nucleotides, the CDR3 is TGCGCCAGCAGTCAAGCTAAGGACAGGCTCGCCTCTGGAAACACCATATATTTT. It is translated as CASSQAKDRLASGNTIYF.

The chain is built from TRBV7-6 and TRBJ2-1, with D perhaps TRBD2 (5 bases). V was shortened by 5 bases and J by 7 bases, with 9 bases between the two germline ends. The CDR3 extends over 12 amino acids. The germline gives CDR1 SGHVS, CDR2 FNYEAQ. The CDR3 DNA reads TGTGCCAGCAGCACTAGTAGTAATGAGCAGTTCTTC. This codes for CASSTSSNEQFF.

V gene TRBV28 combines with J gene TRBJ1-2, with 7 bases identical to TRBD1. The CDR3 runs to 13 residues. J was trimmed by 3 bases and V by 5 bases; bases with no gene match: 3. Germline lookup yields CDR1 MDHEN and CDR2 SYDVKM. CDR3 amino acids: CASSMGQHYGYTF. The CDR3 nucleotides read TGTGCCAGCAGTATGGGACAGCACTATGGCTACACCTTC.

The rearrangement links TRBV11-3 to TRBJ2-7; TRBD1 matches 8 bases. This CDR3 comprises 18 residues. Germline V gene lookup returns CDR1 SGHNT and CDR2 YENEEA. The ends lost 2 bases at V and 0 bases at J; junction bases unmatched: 12. In nucleotides, the CDR3 is TGTGCCAGCAGCTTATATTCCCGGACAGGGCTTTCCTCCTACGAGCAGTACTTC. It yields the protein CASSLYSRTGLSSYEQYF.

This clone was seen once. V gene TRBV5-5 combines with J gene TRBJ1-3; a possible D gene is TRBD1 (5 bases). The germline V and J ends were trimmed by 0 bases and 2 bases, with 12 bases remaining between them. CDR3 length equals 16 residues. Germline V gene data show CDR1 as SGHKS and CDR2 as YYEKEE (reference sequence). The DNA for the CDR3 is TGTGCCAGCAGCTTGGCCGGGACTTCTGCTGGAAACACCATATATTTT. It translates to CASSLAGTSAGNTIYF.

This chain joins TRBV4-2 and TRBJ2-7; 10 bases align to TRBD2. The CDR3 contains 16 residues. J was trimmed by 0 bases and V by 7 bases; bases with no gene match: 9. Germline V gives CDR1 LGHNA, CDR2 YNFKEQ. Here the CDR3 DNA reads TGTGCCAGCAATTCAAACGGACTAGCGGACTCCTACGAGCAGTACTTC. The encoded protein is CASNSNGLADSYEQYF.

The chain has TRBV19 and TRBJ2-6; D is perhaps TRBD1 (6 bases). V lost 9 bases, J lost 0 bases, and 15 bases lay in between. Germline-derived CDR1 and CDR2 are LNHDA and SQIVND (reference sequence). This CDR3 contains 16 residues. The CDR3 region is CASTRLGASGANVLTF. The CDR3 coding sequence is TGTGCCAGCACACGCTTGGGGGCCTCTGGGGCCAACGTCCTGACTTTC.

The CDR3 DNA reads TGTGCCAGTAACGAGGGATCTCCACTCCGTGGCTACACCTTC. Translation gives CASNEGSPLRGYTF. The rearrangement uses TRBV19 and TRBJ1-2; no reliable D call. V was shortened by 7 bases and J by 7 bases, with 19 bases between the two germline ends. Germline CDR1 is LNHDA and CDR2 is SQIVND (reference sequence). This CDR3 is built from 14 residues.

This clone turned up a few times. The V gene is TRBV2, the J gene TRBJ2-7, with unresolved D. Trimming cost V 0 bases and J 1 base, with 4 bases left between them. Per germline, CDR1 SNHLY and CDR2 FYNNEI. This CDR3 has 13 amino acids. CDR3 in DNA: TGTGCCAGCAGTGAAGCGCTATCCTACGAGCAGTACTTC. Protein product: CASSEALSYEQYF.

The chain has TRBV23-1 and TRBJ1-2; no reliable D call. TRBV23-1 is assigned to the ORF class and has an uncertain function. V was shortened by 1 base and J by 6 bases, with 12 bases between the two germline ends. The CDR3 spans 14 residues. The CDR3: CASSQCPSPHGYTF. The CDR3 region has the DNA TGCGCCAGCAGTCAATGCCCGAGTCCTCATGGCTACACCTTC.

The chain combines TRBV12-3 or TRBV12-4 with TRBJ1-5; the D gene is possibly TRBD1 (5 bases). With 5 bases removed from V and 6 bases from J, the gap between germline ends came to 8 bases. The CDR3 has 12 amino acids. The CDR3 loop is CASSLGGQPQHF. CDR3 bases: TGTGCCAGCAGTCTGGGGGGTCAGCCCCAGCATTTT.

This clone was recorded only once. This chain joins TRBV11-3 and TRBJ2-5; D perhaps matches TRBD1 (5 bases). Trimming cost V 3 bases and J 4 bases, with 18 bases left between them. CDR3 length equals 16 residues. From germline, CDR1 is SGHNT and CDR2 YENEEA. The CDR3 spells CASSFGANPETETQYF. CDR3 DNA: TGTGCCAGCAGCTTTGGGGCCAACCCAGAAACAGAGACCCAGTACTTC.

This chain uses TRBV28 with TRBJ1-5, with a tentative D call TRBD1 (5 bases). V gave up 5 bases and J gave up 9 bases, with 11 bases separating them. CDR3 length: 12 amino acids. Germline loops: CDR1 MDHEN, CDR2 SYDVKM. The CDR3, as DNA: TGTGCCAGCAGTGGCAGACAGCCGCCCCAGCATTTT. Its translation is CASSGRQPPQHF.

The chain recombines TRBV28 with TRBJ2-3; 8 bases are a match to TRBD2. With V trimmed by 6 bases and J by 1 base, 6 bases remained unmatched. The CDR3 is 15 amino acids. Germline lookup yields CDR1 MDHEN and CDR2 SYDVKM. The CDR3 loop reads CASSPGGTGTDTQYF. In DNA form, the CDR3 reads TGTGCCAGCAGCCCGGGGGGGACTGGCACAGATACGCAGTATTTT.

This chain joins TRBV4-2 and TRBJ2-7, with 9 bases aligning to TRBD2. The CDR3 is 16 residues long. With V trimmed by 0 bases and J by 1 base, 4 bases remained unmatched. From germline, CDR1 is LGHNA and CDR2 YNFKEQ. The CDR3 DNA is TGTGCCAGCAGCCAAGATAGAAGCGGGGGGTCCTACGAGCAGTACTTC. This encodes CASSQDRSGGSYEQYF.

This rearrangement joins TRBV11-1 to TRBJ1-2; possible D gene TRBD1, 6 bases. CDR3 length: 15 amino acids. Trimming removed 5 bases at V and 3 bases at J, with 16 bases between. From germline, CDR1 is SGHAT and CDR2 FQDESV (reference sequence). As DNA, the CDR3 is TGTGCCAGCAGCAAGACCGGACAGTGGGACTATGGCTACACCTTC. Its protein product is CASSKTGQWDYGYTF.

This sequence joins TRBV10-3 and TRBJ2-7; 8 bases map to TRBD1. J was trimmed by 4 bases and V by 10 bases; bases with no gene match: 9. The CDR3 covers 13 residues. Per the germline V gene, CDR1 is ENHRY and CDR2 is SYGVKD. CDR3: CATGQGYSYEQYF. CDR3 sequence (DNA): TGTGCCACCGGACAGGGATATTCGTACGAGCAGTACTTC.

This clone was counted between two and nine times. This CDR3 reads CASSLWGGIGGNQPQHF. In DNA, the CDR3 is TGTGCCAGCAGTTTGTGGGGCGGGATCGGGGGCAATCAGCCCCAGCATTTT. The chain uses TRBV28 and TRBJ1-5, with D possibly being TRBD1 (5 bases). From germline, CDR1 is MDHEN and CDR2 SYDVKM. Trimming left V 3 bases short and J 2 bases short, with 17 bases between. The CDR3 consists of 17 residues.

As regards this clone: Since the CDR3 does not end with the conserved phenylalanine or tryptophan, this likely comes from a read error. The limits of the CDR3 on the DNA are not certain, so only TCRdb's listed CDR3 is given. The rearrangement joins TRBV5-5 to TRBJ1-1; the DNA was not compared with TRBD1, the D call given in the table. From its first to its last residue, the CDR3 has 11 amino acids. Germline loops: CDR1 SGHKS, CDR2 YYEKEE (reference sequence). CDR3 in amino acids: CASSLVFCRVV.

This clone was seen many times. The rearrangement joins TRBV5-4 to TRBJ1-5, with 9 bases aligning to TRBD1. The junction had 6 bases not matched to a gene; V was cut back by 0 bases and J by 5 bases. Germline CDR1 reads SGHNT; CDR2 reads YYREEE (reference sequence). The CDR3 extends over 16 amino acids. In nucleotides, the CDR3 is TGTGCCAGCAGCTTGGGGGGACAGGGTCCCGATCAGCCCCAGCATTTT. Its translation: CASSLGGQGPDQPQHF.

Here the CDR3 reads CASRHNTEAFF. DNA for the CDR3: TGTGCCAGCAGACATAACACTGAAGCTTTCTTT. This sequence joins TRBV14 and TRBJ1-1, with no clear D. V lost 6 bases and J 2 bases, leaving 4 bases between the germline ends. Germline CDR1 reads SGHDN; CDR2 reads FVKESK. The CDR3 spans 11 residues. The full variable domain, its missing parts supplied by reference TRBV14 and TRBJ1-1, is EAGVTQFPSHSVIEKGQTVTLRCDPISGHDNLYWYRRVMGKEIKFLLHFVKESKQDESGMPNNRFLAERTGGTYSTLKVQPAELEDSGVYFCASRHNTEAFFGQGTRLTVV.

J is TRBJ2-1 and V is TRBV3-1 (or the pseudogene TRBV3-2); 8 positions match TRBD1. V lost 1 base to trimming and J lost 14 bases; unmatched junction nucleotides: 7. The CDR3 covers 13 residues. Germline V gene data show CDR1 as LGHDT and CDR2 as YNNKEL (reference sequence). The CDR3 region has the DNA TGTGCCAGCAGCCAAGGGTGGACAGGGCCAAAGTTCTTC. Translation gives CASSQGWTGPKFF.

This clone was counted between two and nine times. The chain uses TRBV6-6 and TRBJ2-1; 12 bases match TRBD2. V lost 5 bases, J lost 2 bases, and 10 bases stayed unmatched. CDR3 length equals 18 residues. Germline V gene sequence: CDR1 MNHNY, CDR2 SVGAGI (reference sequence). CDR3 protein: CASSRRGTSGPPYNEQFF. Written as DNA, the CDR3 is TGTGCCAGCAGTCGAAGGGGGACTAGCGGGCCTCCCTACAATGAGCAGTTCTTC.

Comments on this clone: A junction end diverges from the germline sequence, so it may reflect a read error. V gene TRBV7-9 combines with J gene TRBJ2-2; D may be TRBD1 or TRBD2 (6 bases each). Germline V gene data show CDR1 as SEHNR and CDR2 as FQNEAQ (reference sequence). The CDR3 totals 18 residues. This CDR3 reads CASSLGGQRPQNTGELFF. In nucleotides, the CDR3 is TGTGCCAGCAGTTTAGGGGGGCAAAGACCACAGAACACCGGGGAGCTGTTTTTT.

The CDR3 sequence: CASSPTGSSYNSPLHF. CDR3 nucleotide sequence: TGTGCCAGCAGTCCGACAGGTTCCTCCTATAATTCACCCCTCCACTTT. The V gene is TRBV27, the J gene TRBJ1-6; TRBD1 might be the D (6 bases). The V end lost 5 bases, the J end lost 0 bases, and 11 bases lay between the germline ends. Per the germline V gene, CDR1 is MNHEY and CDR2 is SMNVEV (reference sequence). CDR3 size: 16 residues.

The chain couples TRBV2 to TRBJ1-4; tentatively, D is TRBD1 (5 bases). The V gene lost 2 bases and the J gene lost 8 bases, with 12 bases spanning the gap. Looked up from germline, CDR1 is SNHLY and CDR2 is FYNNEI. CDR3 length: 14 residues. Here the CDR3 reads CASSEPGGSEKLFF. In nucleotides, the CDR3 is TGTGCCAGCAGTGAACCGGGGGGAAGCGAAAAACTGTTTTTT. Variable domain in full (rest from reference TRBV2 and TRBJ1-4): EPEVTQTPSHQVTQMGQEVILRCVPISNHLYFYWYRQILGQKVEFLVSFYNNEISEKSEIFDDQFSVERPDGSNFTLKIRSTKLEDSAMYFCASSEPGGSEKLFFGSGTQLSVL.